This is a list of T cell receptor beta chains from one sample in a study of patients and donors after allogeneic stem cell transplantation. TCRdb re-called the RT-PCR reads with MiXCR, one entry per CDR3 protein. The sample lists about 410,000 distinct CDR3 sequences, roughly 17% seen once, with around 6.8% in the top ten. Sequenced input: blood, either unsorted or a sorted T cell fraction (not recorded which). Receptors originate from a human donor who was either an allogeneic HSCT recipient or a stem cell or donor lymphocyte infusion donor (not recorded which). It is not recorded whose cells these are; they may come from a transplant donor. The conserved cysteine and the conserved F or W are not part of the CDR3 here.

>TRBV11-2|11|TRBJ2-1
ASHRDFYNEQF
>TRBV4-1|14|TRBJ1-5
ASSLMGVPVNQPQH
>TRBV9|11|TRBJ2-1
ASSPPREAGRF
>TRBV4-2|14|TRBJ2-5
ASSHLSSGGAETQY
>TRBV7-6|14|TRBJ2-5
ASSVAVAGVQETQY
>TRBV2|13|TRBJ2-3
AMTTSTSSTDTQY
>TRBV6-5|12|TRBJ2-3
ASSYAASTDTQY
>TRBV20-1|13|TRBJ2-1
SARLAGGSSNEQF
>TRBV7-2|14|TRBJ2-1
ASSLARSGSFDEQF
>TRBV20-1|10|TRBJ2-3
SASPSTDTQY
>TRBV5-1|12|TRBJ1-2
ASSLTGENYGYT
>TRBV19|14|TRBJ2-1
ASSTGGAATGNEQF
>TRBV7-2|10|TRBJ2-5
ASSLSLETQY
>TRBV24-1|11|TRBJ2-3
ATSLVGTDTQY
>TRBV11-2|17|TRBJ2-1
ASSLVVGGPPNFYNEQF
>TRBV4-3|11|TRBJ1-3
ASSQTIGNTIY
>TRBV11-1|13|TRBJ2-5
ASSTDRVVVETQY